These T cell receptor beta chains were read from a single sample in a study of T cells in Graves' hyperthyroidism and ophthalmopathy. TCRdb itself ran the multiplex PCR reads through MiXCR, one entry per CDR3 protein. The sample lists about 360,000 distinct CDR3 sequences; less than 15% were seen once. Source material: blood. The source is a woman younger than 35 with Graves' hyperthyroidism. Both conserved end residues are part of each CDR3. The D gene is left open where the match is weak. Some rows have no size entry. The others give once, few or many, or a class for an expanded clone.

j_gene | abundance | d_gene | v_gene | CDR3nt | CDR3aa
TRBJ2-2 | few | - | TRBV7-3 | TGTGCCAGCAGCCCCGCGATCCAGAACACCGGGGAGCTGTTTTTT | CASSPAIQNTGELFF
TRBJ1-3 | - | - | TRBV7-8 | TGTGCCAGCAGCTTCAGCGGCTCTGGAAACACCATATATTTT | CASSFSGSGNTIYF
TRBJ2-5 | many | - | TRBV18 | TGTGCCAGCTCTTCGTCAGCCCTTGAAGAGACCCAGTACTTC | CASSSSALEETQYF
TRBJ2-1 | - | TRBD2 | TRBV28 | TGTGCCAGCAGTCCACGACTAGCGGGGGAGTACAATGAGCAGTTCTTC | CASSPRLAGEYNEQFF
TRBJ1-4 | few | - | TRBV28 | TGTGCCAGCCTTGAGAGGAATGAAAAACTGTTTTTT | CASLERNEKLFF
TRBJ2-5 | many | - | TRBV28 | TGTGCCAGCAGTTTAGAGGTGTCGTACCAAGAGACCCAGTACTTC | CASSLEVSYQETQYF
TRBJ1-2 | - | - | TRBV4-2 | TGTGCCAGCAGCCAAGTGGGCCAATCTAACTATGGCTACACCTTC | CASSQVGQSNYGYTF
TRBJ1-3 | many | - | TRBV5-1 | TGCGCCAGCAGCTTGGAGGCTTTCTCTGGAAACACCATATATTTT | CASSLEAFSGNTIYF
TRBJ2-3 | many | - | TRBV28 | TGTGCCAGCAGTTTGGAGGGCCCAGTACGCACAGATACGCAGTATTTT | CASSLEGPVRTDTQYF
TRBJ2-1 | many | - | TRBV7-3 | TGTGCCAGCAGCCCTTCTGCGTTGCAAGCGTCCTACAATGAGCAGTTCTTC | CASSPSALQASYNEQFF
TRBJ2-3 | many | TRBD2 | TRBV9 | TGTGCCAGCAGCGTCCGAGCGGGGGGGCCATCGGATACGCAGTATTTT | CASSVRAGGPSDTQYF
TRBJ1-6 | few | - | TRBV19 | TGTGCCAGTAGTATGGTTGTCCAGAGCTCCTATAATTCACCCCTCCACTTT | CASSMVVQSSYNSPLHF
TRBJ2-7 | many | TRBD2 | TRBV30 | TGTGCCTGGAGTGTACTGCCCCAAGCGGGAGGGCAAATTGGTGAGCAGTACTTC | CAWSVLPQAGGQIGEQYF
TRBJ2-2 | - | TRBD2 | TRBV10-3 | TGTGCCGCGGGAGAGGGGAGAGGGACCGGGGAGCTGTTTTTT | CAAGEGRGTGELFF
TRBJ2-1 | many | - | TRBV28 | TGTGCCAGGTCCCTAGCTTACAATGAGCAGTTCTTC | CARSLAYNEQFF
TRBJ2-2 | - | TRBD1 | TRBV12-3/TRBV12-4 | TGTGCCAGCAGCCCGGACAGGGTCAGTTTTCCCGGGGAGCTGTTTTTT | CASSPDRVSFPGELFF
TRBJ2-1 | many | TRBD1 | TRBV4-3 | TGCGCCAGCAGTCCCGGGACAGCCTCCCCCTACAATGAGCAGTTCTTC | CASSPGTASPYNEQFF
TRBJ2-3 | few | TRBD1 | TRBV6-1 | TGTGCCAGCGGGACAGGGGTCCGAATCGTCACAGATACGCAGTATTTT | CASGTGVRIVTDTQYF
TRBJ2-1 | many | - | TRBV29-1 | TGCAGCGTTGAGGCGGGGACCCAGCTCAATGAGCAGTTCTTC | CSVEAGTQLNEQFF
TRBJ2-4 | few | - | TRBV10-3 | TGTGCCATCAGTGCGGCGACAGACCTAGCCAAAAACATTCAGTACTTC | CAISAATDLAKNIQYF
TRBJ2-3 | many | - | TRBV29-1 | TGCAGCGTTGAGTCGGGACATATGGTAAATACGCAGTATTTT | CSVESGHMVNTQYF
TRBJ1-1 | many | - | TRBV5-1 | TGCGCCAGCAGCGGATGGGACGACGGAACTGAAGCTTTCTTT | CASSGWDDGTEAFF
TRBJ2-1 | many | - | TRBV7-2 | TGTGCCAGCAGCTTATATGAGCAGTTCTTC | CASSLYEQFF
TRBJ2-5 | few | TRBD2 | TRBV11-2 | TGTGCCAGCAGCTTAGCCCTGAGCGGGGGAAGAGAGACCCAGTACTTC | CASSLALSGGRETQYF
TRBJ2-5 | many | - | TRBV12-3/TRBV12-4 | TGTGCCAGCAGAAAAAGCCTAGTTCAGTACTTC | CASRKSLVQYF
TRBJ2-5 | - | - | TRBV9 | TGTGCCAGCAGCGCCCCGGCCGGAAACCAAGAGACCCAGTACTTC | CASSAPAGNQETQYF
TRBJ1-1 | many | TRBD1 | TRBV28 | TGTGCCAGCAGTCCACCGACAGGGGGCGTGGGGAACACTGAAGCTTTCTTT | CASSPPTGGVGNTEAFF
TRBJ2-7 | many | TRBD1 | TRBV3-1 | TGTGCCAGCAGCCGAGGACAGGTCTACGAGCAGTACTTC | CASSRGQVYEQYF
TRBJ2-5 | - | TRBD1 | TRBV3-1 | TGTGCCAGCAGCCTAAAGGGGGCCCTGGGGGAGACCCAGTACTTC | CASSLKGALGETQYF
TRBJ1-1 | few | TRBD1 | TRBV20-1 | TGCAGTGCTCGACAGGGGGCGACTGAAGCTTTCTTT | CSARQGATEAFF
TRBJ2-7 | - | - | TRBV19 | TGTGCCAGTTCATCAGGACAGCCTCCCTACGAGCAGTACTTC | CASSSGQPPYEQYF
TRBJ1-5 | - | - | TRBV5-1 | TGCGCCAACAGCGGGGGAAATAGCAATCAGCCCCAGCATTTT | CANSGGNSNQPQHF
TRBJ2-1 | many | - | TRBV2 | TGTGCCAGCAGTGAGGGAAGGGTAGCGGCCTACAATGAGCAGTTCTTC | CASSEGRVAAYNEQFF
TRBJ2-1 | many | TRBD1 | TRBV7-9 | TGTGCCAGCAGCGCCACAGGGGGCCGGAGGTATGAGCAGTTCTTC | CASSATGGRRYEQFF
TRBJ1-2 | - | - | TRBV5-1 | TGCGCCAGCAGCTTGGATGACTGGGGCTACACCTTC | CASSLDDWGYTF
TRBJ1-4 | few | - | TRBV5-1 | TGCGCCAGCAGCCACCCAGGGGACCAGGGGGAAAAACTGTTTTTT | CASSHPGDQGEKLFF
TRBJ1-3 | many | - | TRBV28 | TGTGCCAGCAGCCCAGGCTCTGGAAACACCATATATTTT | CASSPGSGNTIYF
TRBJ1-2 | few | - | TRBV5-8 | TGTGCCAGCAGCTTTTTTGGGAACTATGGCTACACCTTC | CASSFFGNYGYTF
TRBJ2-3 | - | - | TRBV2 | TGTGCCAGCAGGGTGGGCTGGCGGGGCCGCACAGATACGCAGTATTTT | CASRVGWRGRTDTQYF
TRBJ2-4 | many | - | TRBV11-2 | TGTGCCAGCAGCTCTGGGTGGGCGGAAAACATTCAGTACTTC | CASSSGWAENIQYF